This T cell receptor (beta chain) was recovered during a study of blood T cell repertoires in COVID-19. Participants were aged about 18 to 89 years from 20 to 30 US areas. Cohorts were assigned according to the clinical history that participants reported. Cohort 3 donors counted as recovered after two negative PCRs, clearance, or resolved symptoms. Original processing methods: By means of reference gene primer amplification, nucleated cell counts were estimated. Profiling relied on immunoSEQ multiplex PCR, and the TCRdb table lists in-frame clones only, not all of them. D and trimming were read from the DNA, whereas the V and J calls and clone size are those reported in that table. Of 250,000 to 350,000 clones listed, around 86% were seen once; the top ten hold about 10%. Trimming left V 0 bases short and J 4 bases short, with 13 bases between. CDR1 is MGHRA and CDR2 is YSYEKL in the germline V gene. The CDR3 is 15 amino acids.

This sequence was found in a woman younger than 35 who had recovered from COVID-19. The chain joins TRBV4-1 to TRBJ2-7; TRBD1 might be the D (7 bases). Sequencing used PBMCs or T cells enriched from blood (not recorded which). CDR3 sequence reads: CASSQDPGGRYEQYF. In DNA form, the CDR3 reads TGCGCCAGCAGCCAAGATCCAGGGGGGAGGTACGAGCAGTACTTC.